One and the same sample provided the 13 T cell receptor beta chains below, sequenced in a study of blood T cell repertoires in COVID-19. Repertoires were generated with immunoSEQ multiplex PCR, while TCRdb's copy carries only in-frame clones and drops some. Here the sample spans some 120,000 clones, 88% being singletons. Sequenced: peripheral blood. Every receptor here comes from a man aged 50 to 59 with acute or convalescent COVID-19.

The chain links TRBV7-6 to TRBJ1-5; TRBD1 matches at 8 bases. The CDR3 length is 15 residues. The J segment lost 0 bases and the V segment lost 5 bases, leaving 3 bases of the junction unmatched. Per germline, CDR1 SGHVS and CDR2 FNYEAQ. DNA for the CDR3: TGTGCCAGCAGCCCGACAGGGGATAGCAATCAGCCCCAGCATTTT. Its translation is CASSPTGDSNQPQHF. Full variable domain (rest looked up from reference TRBV7-6 and TRBJ1-5): GAGVSQSPRYKVTKRGQDVALRCDPISGHVSLYWYRQALGQGPEFLTYFNYEAQQDKSGLPNDRFSAERPEGSISTLTIQRTEQRDSAMYRCASSPTGDSNQPQHFGDGTRLSIL.

The CDR3 DNA sequence: TGTGCCAGCAGCTTAGCGAGCTACGAGCAGTACTTC. It translates to CASSLASYEQYF. This chain uses TRBV11-2 with TRBJ2-7; D unclear. The CDR3 is made up of 12 amino acids. Germline lookup yields CDR1 SGHAT and CDR2 FQNNGV. V lost 1 base and J 3 bases, leaving 4 bases between the germline ends.

The gene calls are TRBV5-6 and TRBJ2-5, with D maybe TRBD2 (6 bases). CDR3 length equals 15 residues. Looked up from germline, CDR1 is SGHDT and CDR2 is YYEEEE. Trimming pared 4 bases from V and 1 base from J, leaving 14 bases between. In DNA form, the CDR3 reads TGTGCCAGCAGCCCAACCCTAGCGCCCCAAGAGACCCAGTACTTC. This sequence encodes CASSPTLAPQETQYF. The full variable domain, rest sourced from reference TRBV5-6 and TRBJ2-5, is DAGVTQSPTHLIKTRGQQVTLRCSPKSGHDTVSWYQQALGQGPQFIFQYYEEEERQRGNFPDRFSGHQFPNYSSELNVNALLLGDSALYLCASSPTLAPQETQYFGPGTRLLVL.

The chain links TRBV20-1 to TRBJ1-4; 8 bases map to TRBD1. Losses at the gene ends were 3 bases for V and 7 bases for J; bases not matched to a gene: 10. This CDR3 comprises 15 residues. The V gene's germline CDR1 is DFQATT and CDR2 SNEGSKA (reference sequence). The CDR3 reads CSASRGGQGGEKLFF. In nucleotides, the CDR3 is TGCAGTGCTAGTCGGGGAGGACAGGGTGGTGAAAAACTGTTTTTT.

This clone was seen once. The chain carries TRBV24-1 and TRBJ2-3; 7 bases map to TRBD2. CDR1 and CDR2 from the germline V gene are KGHDR and SFDVKD. The CDR3 loop spans 15 amino acids. After removal of 1 base from V and 6 bases from J, the junction contained 6 bases not matched to a gene. CDR3 sequence reads: CATSDLGDYRDTQYF. The CDR3 coding sequence is TGTGCCACCAGTGATTTAGGGGACTACCGGGATACGCAGTATTTT.

The chain is built from TRBV6-1 and TRBJ1-2; a possible D gene is TRBD1 (6 bases). The CDR3 sequence is 14 residues long. Germline V gene sequence: CDR1 MNHNS, CDR2 SASEGT. Trimming removed 0 bases at V and 4 bases at J, with 9 bases between. In nucleotides, the CDR3 is TGTGCCAGCAGTGAAGCCCAGGGGTCCTATGGCTACACCTTC. Protein: CASSEAQGSYGYTF.

CDR3 sequence reads: CASATGLANEKLFF. The CDR3 DNA reads TGTGCCAGCGCAACAGGGTTGGCTAATGAAAAACTGTTTTTT. The V call is TRBV27, the J call TRBJ1-4, with TRBD1 as a possible D gene (6 bases). Looked up from germline, CDR1 is MNHEY and CDR2 is SMNVEV (reference sequence). This CDR3 has 14 residues. Trimming stripped 8 bases from V and 3 bases from J, with 13 bases between.

CDR3 sequence reads: CASSLTGTGGTEAFF. CDR3 in DNA: TGTGCCAGCTCACTAACCGGGACAGGGGGGACTGAAGCTTTCTTT. This chain connects TRBV18 to TRBJ1-1; TRBD1 matches 11 bases. The trim removed 4 bases at V and 5 bases at J, leaving 6 bases unmatched. Germline CDR1 is KGHSH and CDR2 is LQKENI. This CDR3 is built from 15 residues.

The chain is built from TRBV4-1 and TRBJ1-2; 10 nucleotides line up with TRBD1. The junction had 5 bases not matched to a gene; V was cut back by 0 bases and J by 1 base. CDR3 length: 17 residues. Germline CDR1 MGHRA, CDR2 YSYEKL. The CDR3 DNA reads TGCGCCAGCAGCCAAGATACGGGACAGGGGATTAACTATGGCTACACCTTC. Its protein is CASSQDTGQGINYGYTF.

This sequence joins TRBV9 and TRBJ1-1, with 7 bases identical to TRBD1. Unmatched junction bases numbered 8, after V lost 1 base and J lost 5 bases. Germline V gene lookup returns CDR1 SGDLS and CDR2 YYNGEE. The length of the CDR3 is 15 residues. The chain's CDR3 is CASSVRGGETTEAFF. The CDR3 DNA is TGTGCCAGCAGCGTAAGAGGGGGCGAGACGACTGAAGCTTTCTTT.

This sequence joins TRBV14 and TRBJ2-7, with a weak D call TRBD2 (6 bases). The CDR3 consists of 17 residues. Trimming took 2 bases from V and 3 from J, leaving 20 bases between them. Germline V lookup: CDR1 SGHDN, CDR2 FVKESK. The CDR3 here is CASSQRPLAEGIYEQYF. The CDR3 coding sequence is TGTGCCAGCAGCCAAAGACCCCTGGCGGAGGGGATCTACGAGCAGTACTTC.

The rearrangement links TRBV5-4 to TRBJ2-7, with 11 bases aligning to TRBD2. Germline lookup yields CDR1 SGHNT and CDR2 YYREEE (reference sequence). V lost 0 bases, J lost 0 bases, and 5 bases stayed unmatched. The CDR3 is made up of 17 amino acids. The CDR3 sequence is CASSLGGTSGSSYEQYF. CDR3 nucleotide sequence: TGTGCCAGCAGCTTGGGTGGGACTAGCGGATCCTCCTACGAGCAGTACTTC.

Concerning this clone itself: This specimen includes other DNA sequences encoding the same CDR3. The genes are TRBV7-8 and TRBJ2-3; 8 bases fit TRBD1. CDR1 and CDR2 from the germline V gene are SGHVS and FQNEAQ. After removal of 1 base from V and 1 base from J, the junction contained 4 bases not matched to a gene. This CDR3 spans 16 amino acids. DNA for the CDR3: TGTGCCAGCAGCTTAGTTACGGGACAGGGCACAGATACGCAGTATTTT. This encodes CASSLVTGQGTDTQYF. Full variable domain (rest looked up from reference TRBV7-8 and TRBJ2-3): GAGVSQSPRYKVAKRGQDVALRCDPISGHVSLFWYQQALGQGPEFLTYFQNEAQLDKSGLPSDRFFAERPEGSVSTLKIQRTQQEDSAVYLCASSLVTGQGTDTQYFGPGTRLTVL.